The clone carrying this T cell receptor beta chain was counted many times. This sample was included in a study of T cells in Graves' hyperthyroidism and ophthalmopathy. Template material for amplifying TCR beta CDR3 regions consisted of RNA transcripts. Researchers ran a first-round RT-PCR on the TCR CDR3 using the HTBI primer set. TCRdb itself ran the multiplex PCR reads through MiXCR, one entry per CDR3 protein. The data hold roughly 500,000 distinct CDR3 sequences, with about 45% observed a single time. Trimming left V 7 bases short and J 5 bases short, with 15 bases between. This CDR3 contains 15 residues. Germline V gene sequence: CDR1 LNHDA, CDR2 SQIVND (reference sequence).

The chain uses TRBV19 and TRBJ1-6, with D tentatively TRBD1 (5 bases). This receptor was taken from an adult woman with Graves' disease, either hyperthyroidism or ophthalmopathy (not recorded which). The source material was peripheral blood or thyroid tissue (not recorded which). The DNA for the CDR3 is TGTGCCAGTACAACTAGAGGGGCGAATAATTCACCCCTCCACTTT. Its translation: CASTTRGANNSPLHF.